The 3 T cell receptor beta chains below all came from one sample that was sequenced in a study of T and B cells in COVID-19 patients. From blood, 250-500 ng of genomic DNA served as TRB template. Multiplex PCR with BIOMED2 TRB-A/B primer pools amplified TRB rearrangements. TCRdb reprocessed the multiplex PCR reads with MiXCR, giving one entry per CDR3 protein. Among 23,000 or so distinct CDR3 sequences listed, around 30% were seen once. Sequenced: blood. The receptor set was obtained from a human donor who had recovered from COVID-19.

This clonotype was detected ten times or more. The CDR3, as DNA: TGTGCCAGCAGTTTGGGGACAGTTCGTATCGAGCAGTACTTC. Translated: CASSLGTVRIEQYF. The V and J genes are TRBV12-3 or TRBV12-4 and TRBJ2-7; 7 bases match TRBD1. The CDR3 runs to 14 residues. V was clipped by 3 bases and J by 6 bases; unmatched bases: 8.

At least ten counts were recorded for this clonotype. The chain's CDR3 is CAWSSLNEQYF. The DNA for the CDR3 is TGTGCCTGGAGTAGTCTCAACGAGCAGTACTTC. This sequence joins TRBV30 and TRBJ2-7; D not resolved. CDR1 is GTSNPN and CDR2 is SVGIG in the germline V gene (reference sequence). CDR3 length: 11 residues. Trimming removed 2 bases at V and 5 bases at J, with 7 bases between. The full variable domain, with the rest looked up from reference TRBV30 and TRBJ2-7, is SQTIHQWPATLVQPVGSPLSLECTVEGTSNPNLYWYRQAAGRGLQLLFYSVGIGQISSEVPQNLSASRPQDRQFILSSKKLLLSDSGFYLCAWSSLNEQYFGPGTRLTVT.

This chain's CDR3 is CASSYSGQFYEQYF. In nucleotides, the CDR3 is TGTGCCAGCAGTTATTCCGGACAGTTCTACGAGCAGTACTTC. The V and J genes are TRBV6-5 and TRBJ2-7; weak D call: TRBD1 (6 bases). This CDR3 has 14 amino acids. V was shortened by 3 bases and J by 3 bases, with 12 bases between the two germline ends. CDR1 is MNHEY and CDR2 is SVGAGI in the germline V gene.